The 4 T cell receptor beta chains below were found in one sample sequenced in a study of cytomegalovirus exposure and HLA in healthy donors. 60 Vbeta and 13 Jbeta primers were used in PCR. Assay: immunoSEQ multiplex PCR; the TCRdb copy retains only in-frame clones and omits some. The sample records over 130,000 clones, roughly 90% being singletons. Sequenced material: PBMCs. Receptor source: a woman aged 40 to 49 in good health and CMV-seronegative.

This clone was observed a handful of times. The chain employs TRBV7-6 and TRBJ1-4; D uncertain. Trimming removed 5 bases from V and 0 bases from J, with 7 bases in between. Germline values: CDR1 SGHVS, CDR2 FNYEAQ. The CDR3 is 14 residues long. CDR3 residues: CASSAVATNEKLFF. CDR3 in DNA: TGTGCCAGCAGCGCGGTTGCAACTAATGAAAAACTGTTTTTT. The full variable domain, with the rest looked up from reference TRBV7-6 and TRBJ1-4, is GAGVSQSPRYKVTKRGQDVALRCDPISGHVSLYWYRQALGQGPEFLTYFNYEAQQDKSGLPNDRFSAERPEGSISTLTIQRTEQRDSAMYRCASSAVATNEKLFFGSGTQLSVL.

V usage is TRBV2 and J usage is TRBJ2-5; TRBD1 agrees at 8 bases. The V and J ends lost 8 bases and 5 bases, in that order; junction bases with no gene match: 4. CDR3 size: 12 residues. Germline CDR1 SNHLY, CDR2 FYNNEI. This CDR3 is CASSRGPETQYF. The CDR3, as DNA: TGTGCCAGCTCCAGGGGGCCGGAGACCCAGTACTTC.

The chain uses TRBV27 and TRBJ2-2; D not certain. The V end was cut by 0 bases, the J end by 0 bases, with 11 bases between. Per germline, CDR1 MNHEY and CDR2 SMNVEV (reference sequence). The CDR3 spans 17 residues. Here the CDR3 DNA reads TGTGCCAGCAGTTTATCGTCCGAGGTCCCGAACACCGGGGAGCTGTTTTTT. It translates to CASSLSSEVPNTGELFF.

On this clone: In the same sample, other DNA sequences code for this CDR3. The chain joins TRBV27 to TRBJ2-7; maybe TRBD2 (6 bases). The V end was cut by 8 bases, the J end by 0 bases, with 11 bases between. The CDR3 totals 13 residues. CDR1 and CDR2 (germline): MNHEY, SMNVEV (reference sequence). The CDR3 protein is CASRRGSSYEQYF. The CDR3 region has the DNA TGTGCCAGCCGGAGGGGAAGCTCCTACGAGCAGTACTTC.